Listed below are T cell receptor beta chains from one sample, sequenced in a study of identical twins. A single record per CDR3 protein comes from TCRdb applying MiXCR to the 5' RACE reads. Of 400,000 to 500,000 distinct CDR3 sequences listed, about 18% were seen once; the top ten hold approximately 12%. Sequences were obtained from naive T cells sorted from blood. Receptor source: a man aged 50 to 59 in good health. CDR3s leave out the opening cysteine and the closing phenylalanine or tryptophan. The order of the fields is J gene, D gene, V gene, CDR3 length, CDR3 protein. The D gene is left open where the match is weak.

TRBJ2-5,TRBD1,TRBV20-1,11,SARGTGVETQY
TRBJ2-1,-,TRBV20-1,12,SVKLQVSGNEQF
TRBJ2-7,TRBD1,TRBV10-3,13,AISPGGYLTYEQY
TRBJ1-5,-,TRBV9,9,ASSDGGAQH
TRBJ2-7,-,TRBV27,13,ASSFLPGQGYEQY
TRBJ1-2,TRBD1,TRBV25-1,13,ASRPPGQGPYGYT
TRBJ2-7,-,TRBV15,13,ATSRDTEGTYEQY
TRBJ2-3,-,TRBV7-2,11,ASSSPTGDTQY
TRBJ1-2,-,TRBV20-1,14,SARDRGGERSYGYT
TRBJ2-3,TRBD2,TRBV10-3,15,AISDPKTSGGTDTQY
TRBJ1-1,-,TRBV5-1,13,ASSPPGRANTEAF
TRBJ1-4,TRBD1,TRBV7-8,12,ASSLRQGGEKLF
TRBJ2-3,-,TRBV28,11,ASSPPFEDTQY
TRBJ2-5,TRBD2,TRBV29-1,14,SVVLVASGRQETQY
TRBJ2-1,TRBD2,TRBV3-1,15,ASSQVKILAGDNEQF
TRBJ2-3,TRBD2,TRBV5-1,15,ASSLLSSGRSTDTQY
TRBJ1-1,-,TRBV5-1,11,ASSSRGGTEAF
TRBJ2-5,-,TRBV20-1,13,SARRSEARGETQY
TRBJ1-2,-,TRBV12-3/TRBV12-4,14,ASSLAHAGFGYGYT
TRBJ1-1,-,TRBV6-5,10,ATRDGNTEAF
TRBJ2-5,-,TRBV15,11,ATSRGVEETQY
TRBJ2-3,-,TRBV29-1,11,SGGLLLADTQY